This T cell receptor (beta chain) was retrieved from a study of blood T cell repertoires in COVID-19. V lost 6 bases and J lost 9; bases outside the gene matches: 6. Per germline, CDR1 MNHEY and CDR2 SVGAGI. This CDR3 contains 14 residues. The data were produced by immunoSEQ multiplex PCR, yet TCRdb's version contains in-frame clones alone and is incomplete. Of 150,000 to 200,000 clones in the sample, over 80% were seen once. J is TRBJ1-6 and V is TRBV6-5; 9 bases agree with TRBD1. This receptor was taken from a man under 40 with COVID-19, enrolled during active disease. Material for sequencing was peripheral blood. The CDR3 bases are TGTGCCAGCAGCGACAGGGGGAGCCGTTCACCCCTCCACTTT. This gives the protein CASSDRGSRSPLHF.